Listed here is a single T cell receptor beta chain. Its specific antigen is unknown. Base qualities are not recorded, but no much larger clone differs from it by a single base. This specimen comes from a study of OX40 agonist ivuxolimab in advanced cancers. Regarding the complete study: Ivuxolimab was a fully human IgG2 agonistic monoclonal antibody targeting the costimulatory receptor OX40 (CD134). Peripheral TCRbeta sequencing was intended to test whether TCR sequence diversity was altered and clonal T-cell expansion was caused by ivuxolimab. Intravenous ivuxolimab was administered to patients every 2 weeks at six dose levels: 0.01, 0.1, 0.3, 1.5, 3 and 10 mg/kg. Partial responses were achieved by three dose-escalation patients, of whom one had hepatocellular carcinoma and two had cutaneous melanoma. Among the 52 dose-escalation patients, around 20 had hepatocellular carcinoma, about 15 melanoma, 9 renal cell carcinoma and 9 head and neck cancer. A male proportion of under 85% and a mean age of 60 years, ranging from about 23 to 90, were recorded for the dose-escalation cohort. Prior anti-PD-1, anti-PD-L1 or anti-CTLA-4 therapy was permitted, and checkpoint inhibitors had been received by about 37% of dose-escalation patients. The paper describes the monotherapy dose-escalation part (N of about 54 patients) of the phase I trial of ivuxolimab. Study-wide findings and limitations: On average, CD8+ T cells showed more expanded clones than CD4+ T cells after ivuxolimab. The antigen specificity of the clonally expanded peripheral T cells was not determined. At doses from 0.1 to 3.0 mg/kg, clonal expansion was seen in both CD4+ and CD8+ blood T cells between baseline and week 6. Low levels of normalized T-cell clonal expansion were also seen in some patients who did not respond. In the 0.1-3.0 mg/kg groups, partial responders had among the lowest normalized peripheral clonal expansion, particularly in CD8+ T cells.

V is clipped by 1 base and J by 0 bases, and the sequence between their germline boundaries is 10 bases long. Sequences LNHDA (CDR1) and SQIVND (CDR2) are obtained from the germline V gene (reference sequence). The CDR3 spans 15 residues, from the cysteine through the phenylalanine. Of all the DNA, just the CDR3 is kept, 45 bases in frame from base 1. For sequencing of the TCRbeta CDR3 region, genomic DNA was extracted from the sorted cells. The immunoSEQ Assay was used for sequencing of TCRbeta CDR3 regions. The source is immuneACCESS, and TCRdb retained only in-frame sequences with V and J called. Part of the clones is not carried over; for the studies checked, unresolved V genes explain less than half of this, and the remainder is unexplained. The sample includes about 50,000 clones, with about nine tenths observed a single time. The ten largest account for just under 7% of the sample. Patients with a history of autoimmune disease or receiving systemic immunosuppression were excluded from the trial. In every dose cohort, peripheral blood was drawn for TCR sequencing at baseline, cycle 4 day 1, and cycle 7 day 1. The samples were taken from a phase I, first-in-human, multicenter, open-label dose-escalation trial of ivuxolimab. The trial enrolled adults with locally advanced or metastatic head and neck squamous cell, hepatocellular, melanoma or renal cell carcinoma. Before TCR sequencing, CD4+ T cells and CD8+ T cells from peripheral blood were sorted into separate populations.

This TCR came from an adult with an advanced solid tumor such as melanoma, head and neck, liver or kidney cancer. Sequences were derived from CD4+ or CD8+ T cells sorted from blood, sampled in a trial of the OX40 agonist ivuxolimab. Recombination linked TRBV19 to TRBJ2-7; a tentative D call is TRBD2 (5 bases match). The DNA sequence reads TGTGCCAGTAGTATAGCGGGAATATCCTCCTACGAGCAGTACTTC. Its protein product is CASSIAGISSYEQYF.